The TCR beta chain under discussion was sequenced for a study of glioma-infiltrating T cells after dendritic cell vaccination (TCRdb year 2016). Regarding the study in general: Of the roughly 15 glioblastoma patients in the cohort, all drawn from Phase I and II dendritic cell vaccination trials, 9 were newly diagnosed and 6 had recurrent disease. Each patient was given three intradermal dendritic cell vaccine injections, spaced two weeks apart, in the arm below the axilla. TCR sequencing metrics, including TIL content and tumor-blood repertoire overlap, were correlated with survival after dendritic cell vaccination. Between the early 2000s and the early 2010s, the patients were given dendritic cell vaccination pulsed with autologous tumor lysate. Deep sequencing of TCR beta CDR3 regions was used to quantify tumor-infiltrating lymphocyte content and compare tumor and blood repertoires in dendritic cell-vaccinated glioblastoma patients. The vaccine was prepared from monocyte-derived dendritic cells that were cultured for roughly seven days with IL-4 and GM-CSF and then pulsed overnight with autologous tumor lysate.

The intended sense of this specimen's time point label: after dendritic cell vaccination, including at tumor progression/relapse. To be selected, patients needed enough residual fresh-frozen tumor tissue and more than two years of available survival data. Although molecular status otherwise differed among the glioblastoma patients, no patient had an isocitrate dehydrogenase mutation. PBMC were collected before vaccination, two weeks after the third vaccination, and at tumor progression when it occurred. The Qiagen DNeasy Blood extraction Kit was used to extract genomic DNA. Overall results and qualifications from the work: The TCR overlap response model with three groups was called speculative and said to need prospective validation. TCR clonality showed no direct relationship with survival, which suggests that a diverse polyclonal response may be important. The cohort was small and heterogeneous, only a few patients had full blood and tumor sets, and even fewer had initial-recurrent tumor pairs. After dendritic cell vaccination, a higher estimated pretreatment TIL content predicted longer time to progression and longer overall survival.

Trimming removed 1 base from V and 2 bases from J, leaving 12 bases between the germline ends. CDR3 length: 15 amino acids, cysteine to phenylalanine. Only CDR3 DNA remains: 45 bases, in frame from the first base. The germline V gene yields MGHRA for CDR1 and YSYEKL for CDR2. Using the immunoSEQ assay, TCRB CDR3 regions were amplified from 2 to 2.5 micrograms of genomic DNA, or from all available DNA when less than that was on hand. The multiplex PCR employed 60 forward primers targeting TCR V beta segments and 13 reverse primers targeting J beta segments. To estimate the number of reads per starting template, synthetic control templates were added to each sample at limiting dilution. The Illumina HiSeq System generated sequencing reads of 87 bp. As for how the authors treated the data: PCR and sequencing errors were removed by a nearest neighbor algorithm that merged closely related sequences. TCR overlap was defined as the percentage of unique tumor TCR beta sequences that were also present in the same patient's peripheral blood. Not all clones reach the TCRdb copy of this immuneACCESS table, which keeps in-frame sequences only. Checked studies attribute under half of the gap to unresolved V genes and leave the rest unexplained. Clone size and the V and J calls come from that table; the DNA yielded D and trimming. The sample table lists over 65,000 clones, 75% to 90% of them with a count of one. The ten largest clones add up to 8.5% of the sample.

With respect to this clone: Its antigen is currently not known. No per-base quality is available; no much larger clone lies one base away.

Specimen: blood, collected after dendritic cell vaccination. The sequence was collected from a human donor with glioblastoma. The chain couples TRBV4-1 to TRBJ2-7; the best D guess is TRBD1, with 6 bases matching. Here is the DNA: TGCGCCAGCAGCCAAGGGGGGCTACCTGCCTACGAGCAGTACTTC. It translates as CASSQGGLPAYEQYF.